The following is a TCR beta chain sequence with its context. This clonotype was observed a handful of times. This receptor's antigen is unknown. No base quality information exists; no much larger clone differs at one position. Sequenced using an Illumina NovaSeq 6000. TCRalpha and TCRbeta cDNA libraries were constructed by 5'RACE with constant-segment primers, with sample barcodes and unique molecular identifiers being introduced. Trizol reagent was used to extract RNA from every sample. Libraries were amplified in two PCR steps, with a second sample barcode and Illumina TruSeq adapters added in the second step. Sequencing of the libraries was done on an Illumina NovaSeq, producing 2 x 150 bp paired-end reads. Turning to the authors' computational methods: The reads were demultiplexed and collapsed into UMI-guided consensus sequences using migec v1.2.7. Using mixcr v2.1.11, UMI consensuses were aligned to TRA and TRB V and J templates and then assembled into clonotypes. A clonotype was counted as expanded or contracted only when both edgeR and NoisET called the clonotype significant, with the noise models trained on biological replicates. edgeR calls used a false discovery rate-adjusted p below 0.01 and a log2 fold-change threshold of 1. As an exploratory analysis of dynamics, max-normalized trajectories of the 1000 most abundant clonotypes were examined with PCA combined with hierarchical clustering. Separately sequenced CD4+ and CD8+ repertoires were used to assign the CD4 or CD8 phenotype of responding clones. Through fastp at Q25 and MiXCR, TCRdb rebuilt clones from the public reads, retaining in-frame beta chains. Rows with one shared CDR3 protein collapse into an entry with the most common genes and DNA. TCRdb, not the original authors, processed these V and J calls. The sample table lists about 360,000 distinct CDR3 sequences, 13% to 15% of them with a count of one. The leading ten clones occupy under 25% of the sample.

The sample originates from a study of T-cell memory formation after mild COVID-19 (dated by TCRdb to the early 2020s). For context, the study as a whole: TCR sequence clusters from the two donors were found to be largely donor specific. In a couple of donors, T-cell clones that expanded and contracted after mild COVID-19 were followed by sequencing TCRalpha and TCRbeta repertoires longitudinally. The cohort was made up of two young adult volunteers, one female and one male, who were previously healthy.

PBMCs were isolated by Ficoll-Paque density gradient centrifugation. V drops 0 bases and J drops 6 bases, leaving 14 bases in between. Its CDR3 holds 15 amino acids, cysteine through phenylalanine. Just the 45-base CDR3 DNA is kept, in frame starting at base 1. The germline V gene yields MNHEY for CDR1 and SVGAGI for CDR2. Summary of the overall study and its limitations: Balanced CD4/CD8 phenotypes were observed for clones contracting from day 15 to 85, whereas a bias towards CD4+ was observed for a second wave of clones expanding from day 15 to 37. Contracting CD4+ clones turned up mainly in the CM and EM memory subsets, whereas EMRA was where CD8+ clones were enriched. The detection of some responding clones in pre-infection memory suggests that pre-existing cross-reactive memory T cells joined the SARS-CoV-2 response. Whether the second-wave clones peaking on day 37 were SARS-CoV-2 specific was not confirmed. Only a couple of mild cases were covered by the study, and larger cohorts that include severe cases with pre-infection samples were considered necessary.

The TCR originated in a man aged 18 to 30 who had mild COVID-19 (a few samples of this study predate the infection). The sample titles of this study are shuffled in the database, so cell type and time point are left out; the donor was told from shared clones. The specimen was PBMCs or a T cell subset sorted from them (not recorded which). The chain couples TRBV6-5 to TRBJ1-1, and TRBD1 may be the D gene, going by 5 matching bases. The CDR3 loop reads CASSYSNGGIPEAFF. The nucleotides read TGTGCCAGCAGTTACTCGAACGGGGGAATTCCTGAAGCTTTCTTT.